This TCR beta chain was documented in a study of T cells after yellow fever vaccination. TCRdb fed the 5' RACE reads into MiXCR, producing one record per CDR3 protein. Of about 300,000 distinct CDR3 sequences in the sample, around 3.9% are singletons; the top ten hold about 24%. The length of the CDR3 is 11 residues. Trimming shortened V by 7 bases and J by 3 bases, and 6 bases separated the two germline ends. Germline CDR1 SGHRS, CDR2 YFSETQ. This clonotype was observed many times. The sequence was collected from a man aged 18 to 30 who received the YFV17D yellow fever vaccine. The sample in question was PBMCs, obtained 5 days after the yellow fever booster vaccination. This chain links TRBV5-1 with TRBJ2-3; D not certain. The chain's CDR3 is CASQETDTQYF. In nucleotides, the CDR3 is TGCGCCAGCCAAGAGACAGATACGCAGTATTTT.